In this sample, the clone carrying this T cell receptor beta chain turned up once. Its target is unknown. These data come from a study of cytomegalovirus exposure and HLA in healthy donors. Overall study context: Within an early data release were about 85 million unique TCRs drawn from HLA-typed donors. The study, taken as a whole, reports: Among CMV-associated TCR beta chains, most appeared HLA-restricted in a later analysis. A later analysis linked a missense DCLRE1C variant to TCR beta V- and J-gene trimming.

The PCR had 60 Vbeta and 13 Jbeta primers. Method: immunoSEQ multiplex PCR; TCRdb's copy keeps in-frame clones and lacks some. Among some 71,000 clones, roughly 67% were seen once, and the ten largest hold approximately 7.6%. CDR3 length: 13 amino acids. V was trimmed by 2 bases and J by 0 bases, leaving 7 bases between them. Germline V gene lookup returns CDR1 GTSNPN and CDR2 SVGIG (reference sequence). The TCR was taken from a man aged 35 to 55 in good health and CMV-seropositive. Sequencing input: PBMCs. The V call is TRBV30, the J call TRBJ1-1; weak D call: TRBD1 (6 bases). The CDR3 DNA is TGTGCCTGGAGTACAGGGATGAACACTGAAGCTTTCTTT. This codes for CAWSTGMNTEAFF.